This T cell receptor beta chain was profiled in a study of tumor and adjacent non-tumor tissue in lung cancer. About this clonotype: Its target is unknown. One end of the junction does not line up with germline, which may come from a read error.

RNA was extracted from bulk tissue without any cell sorting. Germline CDR1 and CDR2: SGHNT and YENEEA. This CDR3 comprises 15 residues. General observations from the study: Tumor repertoires had a smaller top 100 clone share than normal lung. Significantly higher TCR diversity was found in tumor than normal lung.

TCRbeta libraries were built with three rounds of nested PCR, modified from ARM-PCR. MiXCR was run by TCRdb on the multiplex PCR reads, yielding one entry per CDR3 protein. The sample lists 75,000 to 100,000 distinct CDR3 sequences; roughly 70% were seen once. The chain is built from TRBV11-3 and TRBJ2-6; D perhaps matches TRBD1 (5 bases). The material sequenced was lung tumor tissue. The receptor was isolated from a man between 60 and 75 years old with non-small cell lung cancer. DNA of the CDR3: TGTTCCGGCAGCCAACACGGTTCTGGGGCCAATGTCCTGACTTTC. This translates into CSGSQHGSGANVLTF.